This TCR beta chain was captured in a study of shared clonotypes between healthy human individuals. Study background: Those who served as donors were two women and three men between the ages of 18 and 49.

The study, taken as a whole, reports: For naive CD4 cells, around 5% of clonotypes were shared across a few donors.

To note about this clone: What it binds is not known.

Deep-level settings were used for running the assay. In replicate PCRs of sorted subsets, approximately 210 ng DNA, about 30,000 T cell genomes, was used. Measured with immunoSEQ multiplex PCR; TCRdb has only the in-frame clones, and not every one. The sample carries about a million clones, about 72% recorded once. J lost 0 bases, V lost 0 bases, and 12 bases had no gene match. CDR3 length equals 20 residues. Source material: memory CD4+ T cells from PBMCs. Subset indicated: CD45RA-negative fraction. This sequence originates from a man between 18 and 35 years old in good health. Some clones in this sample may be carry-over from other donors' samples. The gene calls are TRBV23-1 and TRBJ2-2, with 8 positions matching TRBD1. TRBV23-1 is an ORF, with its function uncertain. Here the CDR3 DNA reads TGCGCCAGCAGTCAATCTAAGGCAGGGGGCCAATCTGCGAACACCGGGGAGCTGTTTTTT. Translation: CASSQSKAGGQSANTGELFF.